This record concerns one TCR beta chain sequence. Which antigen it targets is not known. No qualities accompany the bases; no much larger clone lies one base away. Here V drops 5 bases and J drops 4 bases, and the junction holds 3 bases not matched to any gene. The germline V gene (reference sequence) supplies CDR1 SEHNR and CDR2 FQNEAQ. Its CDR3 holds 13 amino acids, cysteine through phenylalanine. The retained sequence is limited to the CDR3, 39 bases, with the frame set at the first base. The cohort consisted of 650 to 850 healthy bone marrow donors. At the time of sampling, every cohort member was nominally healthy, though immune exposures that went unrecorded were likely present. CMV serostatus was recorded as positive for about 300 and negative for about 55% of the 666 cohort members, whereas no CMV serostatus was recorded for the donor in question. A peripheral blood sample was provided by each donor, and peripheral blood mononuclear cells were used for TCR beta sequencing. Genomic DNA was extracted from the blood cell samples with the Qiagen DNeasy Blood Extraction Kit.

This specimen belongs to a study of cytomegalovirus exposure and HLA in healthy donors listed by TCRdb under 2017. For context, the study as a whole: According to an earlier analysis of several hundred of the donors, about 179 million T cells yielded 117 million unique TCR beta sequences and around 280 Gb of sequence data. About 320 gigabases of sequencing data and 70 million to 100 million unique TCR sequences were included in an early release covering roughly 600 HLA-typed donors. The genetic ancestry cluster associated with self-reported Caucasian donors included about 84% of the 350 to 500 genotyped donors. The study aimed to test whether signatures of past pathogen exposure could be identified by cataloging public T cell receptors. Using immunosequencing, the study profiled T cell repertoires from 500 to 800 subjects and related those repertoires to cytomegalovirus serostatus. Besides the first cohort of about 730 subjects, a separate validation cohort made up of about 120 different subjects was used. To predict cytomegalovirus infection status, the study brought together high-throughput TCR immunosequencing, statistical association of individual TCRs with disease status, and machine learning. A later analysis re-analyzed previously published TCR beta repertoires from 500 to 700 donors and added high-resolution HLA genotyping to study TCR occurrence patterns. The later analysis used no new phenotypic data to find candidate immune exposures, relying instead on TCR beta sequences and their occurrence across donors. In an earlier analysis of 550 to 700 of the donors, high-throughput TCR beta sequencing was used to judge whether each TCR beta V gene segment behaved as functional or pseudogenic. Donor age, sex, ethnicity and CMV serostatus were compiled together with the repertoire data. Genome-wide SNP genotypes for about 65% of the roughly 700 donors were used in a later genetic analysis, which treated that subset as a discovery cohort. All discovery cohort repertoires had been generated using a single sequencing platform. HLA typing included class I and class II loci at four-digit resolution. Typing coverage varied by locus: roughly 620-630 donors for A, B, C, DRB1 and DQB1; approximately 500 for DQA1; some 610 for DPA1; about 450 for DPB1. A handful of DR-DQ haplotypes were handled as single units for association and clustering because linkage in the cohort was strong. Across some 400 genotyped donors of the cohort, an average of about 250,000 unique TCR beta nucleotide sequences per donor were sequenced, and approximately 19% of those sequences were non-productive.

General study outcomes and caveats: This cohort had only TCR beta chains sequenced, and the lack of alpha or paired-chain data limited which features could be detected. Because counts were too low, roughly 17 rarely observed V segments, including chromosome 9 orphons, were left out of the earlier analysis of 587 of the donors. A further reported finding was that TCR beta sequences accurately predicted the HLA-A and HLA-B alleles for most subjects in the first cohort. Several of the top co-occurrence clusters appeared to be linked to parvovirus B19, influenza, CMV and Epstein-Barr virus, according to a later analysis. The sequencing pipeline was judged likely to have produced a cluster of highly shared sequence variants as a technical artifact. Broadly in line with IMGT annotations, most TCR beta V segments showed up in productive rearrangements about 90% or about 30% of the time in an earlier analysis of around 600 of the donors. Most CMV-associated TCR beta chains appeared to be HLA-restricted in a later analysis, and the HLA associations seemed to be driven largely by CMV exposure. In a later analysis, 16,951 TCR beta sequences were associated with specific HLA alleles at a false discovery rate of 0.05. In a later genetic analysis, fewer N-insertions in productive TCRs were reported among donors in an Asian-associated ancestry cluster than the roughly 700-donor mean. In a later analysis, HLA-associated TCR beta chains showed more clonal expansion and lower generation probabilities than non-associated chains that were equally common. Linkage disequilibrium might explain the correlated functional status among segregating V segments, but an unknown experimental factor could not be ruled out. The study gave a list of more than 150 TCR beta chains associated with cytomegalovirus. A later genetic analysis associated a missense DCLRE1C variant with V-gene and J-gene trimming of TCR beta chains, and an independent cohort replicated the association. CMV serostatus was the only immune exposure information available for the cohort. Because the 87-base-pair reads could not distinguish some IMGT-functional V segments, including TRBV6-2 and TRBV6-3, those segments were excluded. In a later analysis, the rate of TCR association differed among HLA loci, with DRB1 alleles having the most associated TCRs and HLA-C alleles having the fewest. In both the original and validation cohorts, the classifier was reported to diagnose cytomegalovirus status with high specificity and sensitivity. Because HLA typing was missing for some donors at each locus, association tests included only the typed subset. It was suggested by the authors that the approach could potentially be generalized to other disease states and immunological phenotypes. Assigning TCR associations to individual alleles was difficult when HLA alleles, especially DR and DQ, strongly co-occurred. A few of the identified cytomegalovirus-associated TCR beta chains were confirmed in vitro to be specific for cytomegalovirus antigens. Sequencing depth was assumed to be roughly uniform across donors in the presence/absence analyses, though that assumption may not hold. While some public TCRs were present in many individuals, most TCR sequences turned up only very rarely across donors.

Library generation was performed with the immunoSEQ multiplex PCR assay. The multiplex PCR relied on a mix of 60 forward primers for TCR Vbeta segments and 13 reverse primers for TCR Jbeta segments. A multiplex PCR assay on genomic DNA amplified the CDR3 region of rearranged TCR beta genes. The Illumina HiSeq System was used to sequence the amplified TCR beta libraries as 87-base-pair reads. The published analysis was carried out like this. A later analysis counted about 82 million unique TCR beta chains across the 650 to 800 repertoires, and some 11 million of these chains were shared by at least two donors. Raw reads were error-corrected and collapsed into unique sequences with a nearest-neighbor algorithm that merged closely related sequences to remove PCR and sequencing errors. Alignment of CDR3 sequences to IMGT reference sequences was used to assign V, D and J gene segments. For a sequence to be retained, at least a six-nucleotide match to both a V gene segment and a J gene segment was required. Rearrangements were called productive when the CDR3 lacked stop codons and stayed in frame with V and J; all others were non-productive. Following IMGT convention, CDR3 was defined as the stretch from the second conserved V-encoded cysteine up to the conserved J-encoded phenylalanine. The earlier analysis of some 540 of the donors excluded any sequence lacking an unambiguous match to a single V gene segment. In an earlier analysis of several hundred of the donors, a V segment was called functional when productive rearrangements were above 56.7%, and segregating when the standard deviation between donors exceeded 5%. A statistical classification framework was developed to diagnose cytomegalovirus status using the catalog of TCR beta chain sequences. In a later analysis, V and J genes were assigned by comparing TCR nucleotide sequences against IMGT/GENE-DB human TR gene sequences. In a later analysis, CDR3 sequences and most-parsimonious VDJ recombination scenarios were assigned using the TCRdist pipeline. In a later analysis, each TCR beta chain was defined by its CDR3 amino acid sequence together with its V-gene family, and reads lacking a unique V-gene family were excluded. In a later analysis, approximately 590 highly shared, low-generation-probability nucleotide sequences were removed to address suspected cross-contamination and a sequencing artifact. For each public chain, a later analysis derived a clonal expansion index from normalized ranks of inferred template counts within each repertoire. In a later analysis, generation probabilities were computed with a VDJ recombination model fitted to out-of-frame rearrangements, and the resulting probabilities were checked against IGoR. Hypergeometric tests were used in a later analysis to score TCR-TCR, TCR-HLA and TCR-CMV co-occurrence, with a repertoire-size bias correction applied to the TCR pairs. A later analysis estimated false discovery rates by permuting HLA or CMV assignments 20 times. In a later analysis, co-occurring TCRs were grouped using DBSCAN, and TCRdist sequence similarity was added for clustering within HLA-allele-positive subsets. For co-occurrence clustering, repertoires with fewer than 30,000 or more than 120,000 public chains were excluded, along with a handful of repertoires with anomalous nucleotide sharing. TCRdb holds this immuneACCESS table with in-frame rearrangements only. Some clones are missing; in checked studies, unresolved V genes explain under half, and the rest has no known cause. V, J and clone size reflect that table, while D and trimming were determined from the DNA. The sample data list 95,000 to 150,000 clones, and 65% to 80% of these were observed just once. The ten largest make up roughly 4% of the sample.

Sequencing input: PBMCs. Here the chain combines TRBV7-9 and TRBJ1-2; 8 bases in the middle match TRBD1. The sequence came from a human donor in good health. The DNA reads TGTGCCAGCAGCCCGGACAGGGCCTATGGCTACACCTTC. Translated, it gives CASSPDRAYGYTF.